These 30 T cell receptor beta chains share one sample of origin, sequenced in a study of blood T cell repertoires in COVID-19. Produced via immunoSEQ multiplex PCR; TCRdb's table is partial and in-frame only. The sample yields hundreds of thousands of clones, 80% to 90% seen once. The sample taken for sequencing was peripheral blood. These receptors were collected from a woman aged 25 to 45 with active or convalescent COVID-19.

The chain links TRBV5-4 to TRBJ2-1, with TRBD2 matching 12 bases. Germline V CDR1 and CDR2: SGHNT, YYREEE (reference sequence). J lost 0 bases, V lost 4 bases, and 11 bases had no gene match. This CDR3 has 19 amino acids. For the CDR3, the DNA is TGTGCCAGCAGCCGTCAACTAGCGGGGGGATACGACTCCTACAATGAGCAGTTCTTC. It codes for CASSRQLAGGYDSYNEQFF. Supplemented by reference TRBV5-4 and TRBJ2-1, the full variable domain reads ETGVTQSPTHLIKTRGQQVTLRCSSQSGHNTVSWYQQALGQGPQFIFQYYREEENGRGNFPPRFSGLQFPNYSSELNVNALELDDSALYLCASSRQLAGGYDSYNEQFFGPGTRLTVL.

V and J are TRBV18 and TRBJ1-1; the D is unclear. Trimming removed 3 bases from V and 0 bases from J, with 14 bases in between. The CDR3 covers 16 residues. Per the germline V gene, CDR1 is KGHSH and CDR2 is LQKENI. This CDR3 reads CASSPAGTNMNTEAFF. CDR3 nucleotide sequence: TGTGCCAGCTCACCGGCAGGAACCAACATGAACACTGAAGCTTTCTTT.

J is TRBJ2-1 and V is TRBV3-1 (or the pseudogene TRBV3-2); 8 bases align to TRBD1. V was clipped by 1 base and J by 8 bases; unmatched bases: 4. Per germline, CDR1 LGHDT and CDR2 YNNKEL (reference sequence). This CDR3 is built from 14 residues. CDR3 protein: CASSQADRDYEQFF. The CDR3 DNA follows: TGTGCCAGCAGCCAAGCGGACAGGGATTATGAGCAGTTCTTC.

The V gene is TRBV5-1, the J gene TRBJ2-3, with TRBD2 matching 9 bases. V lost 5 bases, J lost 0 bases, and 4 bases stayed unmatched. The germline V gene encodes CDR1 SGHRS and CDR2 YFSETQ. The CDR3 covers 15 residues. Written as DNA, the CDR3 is TGCGCCAGCAGGGCTAGCGGGGCTAGCACAGATACGCAGTATTTT. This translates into CASRASGASTDTQYF.

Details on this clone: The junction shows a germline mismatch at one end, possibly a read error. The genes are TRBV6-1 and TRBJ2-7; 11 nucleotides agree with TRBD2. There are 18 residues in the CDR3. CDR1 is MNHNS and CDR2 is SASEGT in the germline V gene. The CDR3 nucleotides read TGTGCCAGCAGAGAAGTAGGGCTAGCGGGGGGATTCTCCTACGAGCAGTACTTC. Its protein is CASREVGLAGGFSYEQYF.

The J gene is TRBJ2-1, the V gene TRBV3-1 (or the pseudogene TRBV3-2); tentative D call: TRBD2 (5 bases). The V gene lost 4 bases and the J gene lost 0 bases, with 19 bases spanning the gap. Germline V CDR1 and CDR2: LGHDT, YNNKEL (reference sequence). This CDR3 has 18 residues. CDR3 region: CASSPRPGSDFSYNEQFF. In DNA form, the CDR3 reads TGTGCCAGCAGCCCCCGTCCGGGATCGGATTTCTCCTACAATGAGCAGTTCTTC.

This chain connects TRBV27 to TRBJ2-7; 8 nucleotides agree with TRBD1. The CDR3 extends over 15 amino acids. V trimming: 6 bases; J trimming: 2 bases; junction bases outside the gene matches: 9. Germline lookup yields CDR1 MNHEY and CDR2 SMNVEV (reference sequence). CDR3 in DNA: TGTGCCAGCAGAGCAGGGGGCTTGAGGCCCTACGAGCAGTACTTC. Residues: CASRAGGLRPYEQYF.

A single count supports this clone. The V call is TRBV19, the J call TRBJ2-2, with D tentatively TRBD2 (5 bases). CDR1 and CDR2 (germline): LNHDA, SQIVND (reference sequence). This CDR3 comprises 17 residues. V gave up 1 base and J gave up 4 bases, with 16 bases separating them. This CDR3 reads CASSIGGGVKGTGELFF. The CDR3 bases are TGTGCCAGTAGTATAGGCGGAGGAGTGAAGGGCACCGGGGAGCTGTTTTTT.

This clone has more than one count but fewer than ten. CDR3 sequence: CSAPSQGEAFF. CDR3 sequence (DNA): TGCAGCGCCCCAAGCCAGGGGGAAGCTTTCTTT. The rearrangement joins TRBV29-1 to TRBJ1-1, with D possibly matching TRBD1 (6 bases). The CDR3 is 11 residues long. The germline CDR1 and CDR2 sequences are SQVTM and ANQGSEA. The V and J ends lost 7 bases and 8 bases respectively, with 14 bases between them.

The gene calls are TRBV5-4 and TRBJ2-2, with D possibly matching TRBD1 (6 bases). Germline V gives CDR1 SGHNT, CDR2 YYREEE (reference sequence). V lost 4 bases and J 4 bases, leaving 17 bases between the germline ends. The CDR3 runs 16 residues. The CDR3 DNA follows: TGTGCCAGCAGCCCCCGCGTACAGGGAAGCACCGGGGAGCTGTTTTTT. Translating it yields CASSPRVQGSTGELFF.

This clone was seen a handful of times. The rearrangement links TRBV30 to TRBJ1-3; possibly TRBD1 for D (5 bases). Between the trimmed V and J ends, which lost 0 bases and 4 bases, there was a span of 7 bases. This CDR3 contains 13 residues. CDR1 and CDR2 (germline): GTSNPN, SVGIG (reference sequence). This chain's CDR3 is CAWSVGVGNTIYF. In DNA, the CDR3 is TGTGCCTGGAGTGTAGGGGTAGGAAACACCATATATTTT.

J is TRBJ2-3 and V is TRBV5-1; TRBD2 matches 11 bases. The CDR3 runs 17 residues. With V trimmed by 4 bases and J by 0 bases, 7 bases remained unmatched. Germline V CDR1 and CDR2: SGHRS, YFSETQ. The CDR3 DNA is TGCGCCAGCAGCCTTAGACTAGCGGGGACTAGCACAGATACGCAGTATTTT. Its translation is CASSLRLAGTSTDTQYF.

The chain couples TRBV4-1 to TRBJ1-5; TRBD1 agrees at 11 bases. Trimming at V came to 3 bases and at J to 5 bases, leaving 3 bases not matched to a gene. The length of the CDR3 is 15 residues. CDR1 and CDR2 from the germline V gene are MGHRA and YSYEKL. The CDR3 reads CASSHGTGGDQPQHF. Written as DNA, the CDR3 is TGCGCCAGCAGCCATGGGACAGGGGGGGATCAGCCCCAGCATTTT.

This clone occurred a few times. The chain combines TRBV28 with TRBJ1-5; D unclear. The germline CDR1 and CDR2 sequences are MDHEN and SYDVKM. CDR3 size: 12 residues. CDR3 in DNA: TGTGCTTGCAGGCAAAGCAATCAGCCCCAGCATTTT. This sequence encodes CACRQSNQPQHF.

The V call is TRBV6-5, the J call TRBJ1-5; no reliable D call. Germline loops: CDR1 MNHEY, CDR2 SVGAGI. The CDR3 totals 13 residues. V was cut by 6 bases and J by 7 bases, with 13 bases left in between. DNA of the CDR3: TGTGCCAGCAGCACGAGGGCCACCCAGCCCCAGCATTTT. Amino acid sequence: CASSTRATQPQHF.

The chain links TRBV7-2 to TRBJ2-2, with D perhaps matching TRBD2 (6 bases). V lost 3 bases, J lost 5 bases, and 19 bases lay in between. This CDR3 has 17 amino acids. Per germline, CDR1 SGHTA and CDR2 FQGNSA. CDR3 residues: CASSFSTSRVSTGELFF. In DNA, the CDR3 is TGTGCCAGCAGCTTCTCTACTAGCCGTGTTTCAACCGGGGAGCTGTTTTTT.

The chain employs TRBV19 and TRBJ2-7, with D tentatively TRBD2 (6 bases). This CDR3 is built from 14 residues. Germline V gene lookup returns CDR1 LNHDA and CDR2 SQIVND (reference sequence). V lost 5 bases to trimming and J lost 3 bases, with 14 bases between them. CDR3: CASSSSPGVYEQYF. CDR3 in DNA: TGTGCCAGTAGTTCTAGTCCGGGGGTCTACGAGCAGTACTTC.

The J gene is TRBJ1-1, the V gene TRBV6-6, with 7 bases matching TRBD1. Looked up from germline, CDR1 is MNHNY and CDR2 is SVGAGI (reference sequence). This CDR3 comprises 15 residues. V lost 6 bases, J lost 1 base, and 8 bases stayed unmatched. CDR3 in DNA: TGTGCCAGCAGCCGGGTACAGGGGTCGAACACTGAAGCTTTCTTT. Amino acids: CASSRVQGSNTEAFF.

CDR3 sequence: CASNHPQGANYGYTF. For the CDR3, the DNA is TGTGCCAGCAACCACCCACAGGGGGCTAACTATGGCTACACCTTC. V is TRBV5-5 and J is TRBJ1-2; 8 nucleotides line up with TRBD1. J was trimmed by 0 bases and V by 6 bases; bases with no gene match: 7. CDR3 size: 15 residues. CDR1 SGHKS and CDR2 YYEKEE come from the germline V gene (reference sequence).

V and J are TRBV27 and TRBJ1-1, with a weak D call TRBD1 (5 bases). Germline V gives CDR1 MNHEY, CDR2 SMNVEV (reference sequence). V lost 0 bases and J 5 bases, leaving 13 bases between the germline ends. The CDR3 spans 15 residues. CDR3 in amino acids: CASSLSAGFGTEAFF. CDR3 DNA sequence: TGTGCCAGCAGTTTATCAGCAGGGTTCGGGACTGAAGCTTTCTTT.

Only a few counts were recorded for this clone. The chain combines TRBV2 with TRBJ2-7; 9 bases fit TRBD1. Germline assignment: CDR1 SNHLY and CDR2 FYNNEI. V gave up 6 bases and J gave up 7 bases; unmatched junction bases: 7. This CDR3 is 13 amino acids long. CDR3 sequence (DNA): TGTGCCAGCAGCGCTGGTGGACAGGGGGAGCAGTACTTC. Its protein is CASSAGGQGEQYF.

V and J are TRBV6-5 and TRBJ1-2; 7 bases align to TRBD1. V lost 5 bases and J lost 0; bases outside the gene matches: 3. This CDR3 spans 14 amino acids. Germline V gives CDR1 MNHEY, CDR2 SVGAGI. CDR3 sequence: CASSTGESNYGYTF. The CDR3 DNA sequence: TGTGCCAGCAGTACAGGGGAATCTAACTATGGCTACACCTTC.

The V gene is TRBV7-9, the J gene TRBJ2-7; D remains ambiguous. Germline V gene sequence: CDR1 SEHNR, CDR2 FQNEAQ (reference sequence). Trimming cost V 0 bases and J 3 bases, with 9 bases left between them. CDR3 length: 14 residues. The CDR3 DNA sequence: TGTGCCAGCAGCTTAGCAGGCGGCCGCTACGAGCAGTACTTC. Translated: CASSLAGGRYEQYF.

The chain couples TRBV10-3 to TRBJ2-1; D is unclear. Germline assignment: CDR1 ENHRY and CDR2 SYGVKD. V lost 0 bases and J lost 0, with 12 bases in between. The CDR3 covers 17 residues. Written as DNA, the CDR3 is TGTGCCATCAGTGAGTCATCGGCGGTCAACTCCTACAATGAGCAGTTCTTC. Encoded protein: CAISESSAVNSYNEQFF.

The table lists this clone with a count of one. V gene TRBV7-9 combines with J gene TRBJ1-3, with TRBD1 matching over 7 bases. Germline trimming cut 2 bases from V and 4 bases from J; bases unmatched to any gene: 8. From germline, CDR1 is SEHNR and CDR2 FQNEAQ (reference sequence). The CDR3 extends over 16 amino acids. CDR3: CASSLTTGIIGNTIYF. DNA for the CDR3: TGTGCCAGCAGCTTAACGACAGGGATCATCGGAAACACCATATATTTT.

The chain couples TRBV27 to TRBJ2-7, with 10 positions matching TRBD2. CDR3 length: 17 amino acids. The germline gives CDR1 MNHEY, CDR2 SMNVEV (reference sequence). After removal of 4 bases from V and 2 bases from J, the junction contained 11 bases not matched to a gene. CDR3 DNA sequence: TGTGCCAGCAGTTACGCCCCCTTACTAGCGGGGCCCTACGAGCAGTACTTC. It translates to CASSYAPLLAGPYEQYF.

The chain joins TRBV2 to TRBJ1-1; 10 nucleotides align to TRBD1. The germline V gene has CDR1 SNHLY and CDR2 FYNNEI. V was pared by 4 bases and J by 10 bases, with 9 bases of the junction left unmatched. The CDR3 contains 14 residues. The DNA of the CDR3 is TGTGCCAGCAGTGCCGACAGGGGGCGGGTGGGAGCTTTCTTT. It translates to CASSADRGRVGAFF.

The CDR3 here is CASSVRGYPTGELFF. CDR3 DNA sequence: TGTGCCAGCAGCGTTAGAGGCTACCCGACCGGGGAGCTGTTTTTT. The chain carries TRBV7-2 and TRBJ2-2, with no clear D. CDR1 is SGHTA, CDR2 FQGNSA, per germline. The CDR3 covers 15 residues. Trimming removed 5 bases from V and 5 bases from J, with 15 bases in between. The complete variable domain, with remaining parts taken from reference TRBV7-2 and TRBJ2-2, reads GAGVSQSPSNKVTEKGKDVELRCDPISGHTALYWYRQSLGQGLEFLIYFQGNSAPDKSGLPSDRFSAERTGGSVSTLTIQRTQQEDSAVYLCASSVRGYPTGELFFGEGSRLTVL.

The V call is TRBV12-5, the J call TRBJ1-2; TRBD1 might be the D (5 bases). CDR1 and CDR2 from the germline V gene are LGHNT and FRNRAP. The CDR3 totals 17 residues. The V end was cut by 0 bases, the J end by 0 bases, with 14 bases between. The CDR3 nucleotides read TGTGCTAGTGGTTTGGTACTCGGGGGTCCGGCTAACTATGGCTACACCTTC. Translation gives CASGLVLGGPANYGYTF.

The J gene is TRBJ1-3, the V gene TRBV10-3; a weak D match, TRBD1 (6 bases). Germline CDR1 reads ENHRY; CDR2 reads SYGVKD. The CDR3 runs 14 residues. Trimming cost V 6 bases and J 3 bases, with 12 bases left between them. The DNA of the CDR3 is TGTGCCATCAGCGAAAACAGGGATGGAAACACCATATATTTT. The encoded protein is CAISENRDGNTIYF.